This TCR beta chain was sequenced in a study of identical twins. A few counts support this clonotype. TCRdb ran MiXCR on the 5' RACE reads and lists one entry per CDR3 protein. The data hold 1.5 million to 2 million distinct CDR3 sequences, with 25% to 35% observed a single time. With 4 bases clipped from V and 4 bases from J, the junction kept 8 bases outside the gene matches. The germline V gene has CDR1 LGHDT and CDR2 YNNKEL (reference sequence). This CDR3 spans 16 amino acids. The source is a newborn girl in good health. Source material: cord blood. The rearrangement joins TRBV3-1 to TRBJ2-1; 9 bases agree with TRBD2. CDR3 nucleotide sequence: TGTGCCAGCAGCCGCGGTAGCGGGAGTTGGTACAATGAGCAGTTCTTC. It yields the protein CASSRGSGSWYNEQFF.